This section outlines one T cell receptor (beta chain) sequence together with its context. Its matching antigen is unknown. This specimen includes other DNA sequences encoding the same CDR3. This sample was included in a study of shared clonotypes between healthy human individuals. Study results and limitations: A handful of donors shared roughly 5% of their naive CD4 clonotypes.

Germline assignment: CDR1 MDHEN and CDR2 SYDVKM. V was clipped by 6 bases and J by 3 bases; unmatched bases: 7. CDR3 length: 15 residues. Per the authors' pipeline: ImmunoSEQ supplied junction-only sequences lacking quality scores, so filtering was different. Libraries were prepared by immunoSEQ multiplex PCR; TCRdb keeps only in-frame clonotypes and omits some of them. Clone size and the V and J calls come from that table; the DNA yielded D and trimming. The sample has roughly 2.5 million clones; roughly nine tenths are singletons. V usage is TRBV28 and J usage is TRBJ1-4; 7 nucleotides align to TRBD1. The sample taken for sequencing was naive CD4+ T cells sorted from blood. The subset here: CD45RA+ positively selected. The sequence derives from a man between 18 and 35 years old in good health. The CDR3: CASRPRDRPNEKLFF. The CDR3 bases are TGTGCCAGCAGACCCCGGGACAGACCTAATGAAAAACTGTTTTTT.